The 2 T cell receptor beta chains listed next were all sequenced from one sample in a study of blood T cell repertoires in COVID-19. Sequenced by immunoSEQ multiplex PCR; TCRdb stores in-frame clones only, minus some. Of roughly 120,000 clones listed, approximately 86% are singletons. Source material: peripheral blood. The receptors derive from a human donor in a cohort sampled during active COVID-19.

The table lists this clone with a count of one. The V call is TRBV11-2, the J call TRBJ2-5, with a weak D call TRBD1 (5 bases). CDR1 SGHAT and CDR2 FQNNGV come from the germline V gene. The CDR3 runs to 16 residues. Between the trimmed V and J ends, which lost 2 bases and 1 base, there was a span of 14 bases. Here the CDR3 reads CASSLFSQGGQETQYF. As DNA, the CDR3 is TGTGCCAGCAGCTTATTCAGCCAGGGCGGCCAAGAGACCCAGTACTTC.

The CDR3 DNA reads TGCGCCAGCAGCTGGCAGGGGGTCGATGAAAAACTGTTTTTT. It yields the protein CASSWQGVDEKLFF. J is TRBJ1-4 and V is TRBV5-1; the match to TRBD1 covers 7 bases. The V segment lost 3 bases and the J segment 6 bases; nucleotides outside the gene matches: 5. There are 14 residues in the CDR3. The germline V gene encodes CDR1 SGHRS and CDR2 YFSETQ.